The rows below give T cell receptor beta chains drawn from one sample of a study of cytomegalovirus exposure and HLA in healthy donors. TCRdb's table, derived via immunoSEQ multiplex PCR, lists solely in-frame clones and lacks some. Among a few hundred thousand clones, about 81% were seen once, and the ten largest hold almost 8%. The sample consisted of PBMCs. These receptor sequences come from an older woman in good health and CMV-seropositive. CDR3s include the opening cysteine and the closing phenylalanine or tryptophan.

TRBJ1-1	TRBV7-9	CASIRGWNTEAFF
TRBJ2-3	TRBV5-1	CASSFQLAGATDTQYF
TRBJ1-1	TRBV5-3	CAKYKTQGNNTEAFF
TRBJ2-2	TRBV18	CASSPPGQNTGELFF
TRBJ2-1	TRBV28	CASSLTGARNEQFF
TRBJ1-1	TRBV7-6	CASSLDQGASRTAEAFF
TRBJ1-1	TRBV20-1	CSARAVEAFF
TRBJ2-1	TRBV5-1	CASSAAAEYNEQFF
TRBJ2-7	TRBV18	CASSPPGTRNYEQYF
TRBJ1-5	TRBV10-1	CASSDEVFQPQHF
TRBJ1-3	TRBV4-1	CASSQDGTGLNTIYF
TRBJ1-2	TRBV27	CASSLTGGANRGGGYTF
TRBJ1-2	TRBV5-1	CASSLTVQLGYTF
TRBJ2-1	TRBV6-1	CASSRSGGYNEQFF
TRBJ2-7	TRBV10-3	CAIGSGASYEQYF
TRBJ1-2	TRBV5-4	CASSRDRTDGYTF
TRBJ1-1	TRBV9	CASSVGQGAAFF
TRBJ2-2	TRBV10-3	CAISESTSGDTGELFF
TRBJ1-2	TRBV19	CAIGGAGYGYTF
TRBJ2-3	TRBV28	CASSSSGTDTDTQYF
TRBJ2-1	TRBV11-3	CASSRGSGRAGNEQFF
TRBJ2-3	TRBV5-4	CASSLGLATDTQYF
TRBJ2-1	TRBV18	CASSLPGGNEQFF
TRBJ1-2	TRBV9	CASSVGVVGGYTF
TRBJ1-5	TRBV27	CASRRTSRRGQPQHF
TRBJ2-5	TRBV27	CASSSRTMTVQETQYF
TRBJ2-7	TRBV7-3	CASSLGAHYEQYF
TRBJ1-1	TRBV4-1	CASRPGRNTEAFF
TRBJ1-2	TRBV7-9	CASSWHFTGPSNYGYTF
TRBJ2-3	TRBV6-1	CATQRELTDTQYF
TRBJ2-1	TRBV18	CASSPDRVGSYNEQFF
TRBJ2-7	TRBV5-1	CASSFRGRGDEQYF
TRBJ2-1	TRBV27	CASSHSGKDEQFF
TRBJ1-4	TRBV28	CASRRGTNEKLFF
TRBJ2-1	TRBV27	CASSSPGGPLYEQFF
TRBJ2-5	TRBV25-1	CASSDSRVQETQYF
TRBJ2-5	TRBV27	CASKTIAGGSQETQYF
TRBJ2-6	TRBV5-1	CASSLDGSAGANVLTF
TRBJ2-7	TRBV19	CASTATSGRTYEQYF
TRBJ1-2	TRBV6-6	CASSYGGTGEDGYTF
TRBJ2-4	TRBV5-1	CASMSGGARNIQYF
TRBJ1-2	TRBV27	CASSSMTGKDGYTF
TRBJ1-2	TRBV6-1	CASSVQGNYGYTF
TRBJ2-6	TRBV18	CASSPRDRGAGANVLTF
TRBJ2-3	TRBV5-1	CASSLGTSTDTQYF
TRBJ2-1	TRBV10-3	CAISESPPSGRVDNEQFF
TRBJ2-7	TRBV27	CASSLLPSGGSYEQYF
TRBJ1-1	TRBV27	CASRGQGRTEAFF
TRBJ2-2	TRBV5-6	CASSPLRDGELFF
TRBJ2-2	TRBV7-9	CASSLQGALSGELFF
TRBJ1-4	TRBV28	CASTPGGTPSFEKLFF
TRBJ1-5	TRBV7-9	CASSLGRNQPQHF
TRBJ1-3	TRBV5-1	CASSLTGGSGNTIYF
TRBJ2-7	TRBV19	CASSGDRGFSEQYF
TRBJ2-1	TRBV25-1	CASSWTGLSLANEQFF